The entry below describes one T cell receptor beta chain. What this receptor recognizes is not known. No much larger clone is present one base from it, and per-base qualities are unavailable. Library creation used the immunoSEQ multiplex PCR assay. A mixture of 60 forward primers for TCR Vbeta segments and 13 reverse primers for TCR Jbeta segments was used in the multiplex PCR. The CDR3 region of rearranged TCR beta genes was amplified from genomic DNA with a multiplex PCR assay. The Illumina HiSeq System was used to sequence the amplified TCR beta libraries as 87-base-pair reads. Under the source paper's analysis protocol: In a later analysis, approximately 74 million unique TCR beta chains were counted across the 500 to 850 repertoires, and roughly 10 million of these chains were shared by at least two donors. To remove PCR and sequencing errors, raw reads were error-corrected and collapsed into unique sequences using a nearest-neighbor algorithm that merged closely related sequences. CDR3 sequences were aligned to IMGT reference sequences to assign V, D and J gene segments. Each retained sequence needed at least a six-nucleotide match to both a V gene segment and a J gene segment. A rearrangement counted as productive if the CDR3 had no stop codons and remained in frame with V and J, and every other rearrangement counted as non-productive. CDR3 was defined by IMGT convention, running from the second conserved V-encoded cysteine to the conserved J-encoded phenylalanine. In an earlier analysis of more than 550 of the donors, sequences lacking an unambiguous match to a single V gene segment were excluded. An earlier analysis of fewer than 750 of the donors classified V segments as functional when productive rearrangements were above 56.7% and as segregating when the standard deviation between donors was above 5%. To diagnose cytomegalovirus status from the catalog of TCR beta chain sequences, a statistical classification framework was built. V and J gene assignment, in a later analysis, came from comparing TCR nucleotide sequences with IMGT/GENE-DB human TR gene sequences. A later analysis assigned CDR3 sequences and most-parsimonious VDJ recombination scenarios with the TCRdist pipeline. In a later analysis, each TCR beta chain was defined by its CDR3 amino acid sequence together with its V-gene family, and reads lacking a unique V-gene family were excluded. As a way to deal with suspected cross-contamination and a sequencing artifact, a later analysis dropped 450 to 700 nucleotide sequences that were highly shared and had low generation probability. For each public chain, a later analysis derived a clonal expansion index from normalized ranks of inferred template counts within each repertoire. In a later analysis, generation probabilities were computed using a VDJ recombination model fitted to out-of-frame rearrangements, and the results were checked against IGoR. Hypergeometric tests were used in a later analysis to score TCR-TCR, TCR-HLA and TCR-CMV co-occurrence, with a repertoire-size bias correction applied to the TCR pairs. In a later analysis, false discovery rates were estimated by permuting HLA or CMV assignments 20 times. In a later analysis, co-occurring TCRs were grouped using DBSCAN, and TCRdist sequence similarity was added for clustering within HLA-allele-positive subsets. Co-occurrence clustering excluded repertoires with fewer than 30,000 or more than 120,000 public chains, plus five with anomalous nucleotide sharing. TCRdb retrieved this table from immuneACCESS and kept in-frame rearrangements only. Not all clones are present; in checked studies, unresolved V genes account for under half, and no reason is known for the remainder. D and trimming were read from the DNA, whereas the V and J calls and clone size are those reported in that table. Within this sample are 150,000 to 200,000 clones, with 68% of them counted one time only. The ten largest account for 2.8% of the sample.

The CDR3 runs 17 residues from the cysteine to the phenylalanine. The CDR3 DNA has 51 bases and is translated from base 1. From the germline V gene, CDR1 is SGDLS and CDR2 is YYNGEE. After removal of 3 bases from V and 14 bases from J, the junction retains 21 bases not matched to a gene. The data are from a study of cytomegalovirus exposure and HLA in healthy donors (dated by TCRdb to about 2017). Background for the entire study: According to an earlier analysis of 550 to 700 of the donors, about 179 million T cells yielded 95 million to 140 million unique TCR beta sequences and 276 Gb of sequence data. The study combined high-throughput TCR immunosequencing, statistical association of individual TCRs with disease status, and machine learning to predict cytomegalovirus infection status. The study aimed to test whether signatures of past pathogen exposure could be identified by cataloging public T cell receptors. A later genetic analysis took genome-wide SNP genotypes for about three fifths of the roughly 670 donors and used that subset as a discovery cohort. Among around 400 genotyped donors of the cohort, an average of about 240,000 unique TCR beta nucleotide sequences were sequenced per donor, approximately 20% of them non-productive. The study profiled the T cell repertoires of 666 subjects by immunosequencing and related them to cytomegalovirus serostatus. A later analysis re-analyzed previously published TCR beta repertoires from about 730 donors and added high-resolution HLA genotyping to study TCR occurrence patterns. Typing coverage differed by locus: A, B, C, DRB1 and DQB1 were typed in about 620-630 donors, DQA1 in around 500, DPA1 in 600 to 610, and DPB1 in about 450. Of the approximately 400 genotyped donors, 80% to 90% were placed in the genetic ancestry cluster associated with self-reported Caucasian donors. Along with the roughly 670-subject first cohort, a separate validation cohort of over a hundred different subjects was used. An early release that covered some 630 HLA-typed donors contained approximately 320 gigabases of sequencing data and about 93 million unique TCR sequences. Roughly 5 DR-DQ haplotypes were handled as single units for association and clustering, since linkage in the cohort was strong. Every discovery cohort repertoire had been produced on one sequencing platform. Donor age, sex, ethnicity and CMV serostatus were compiled alongside the repertoire data. In an earlier analysis of a few hundred of the donors, high-throughput TCR beta sequencing was used to judge whether each TCR beta V gene segment behaved as functional or pseudogenic. HLA typing included class I and class II loci at four-digit resolution. In the later analysis, no new phenotypic data were used to find candidate immune exposures; instead, reliance was placed on TCR beta sequences and their occurrence across donors. Beyond this particular receptor, the publication reports: Most CMV-associated TCR beta chains appeared to be HLA-restricted in a later analysis, and the HLA associations seemed to be driven largely by CMV exposure. Only TCR beta chains were sequenced in this cohort, and the absence of alpha or paired-chain data limited detectable features. The authors suggested that the approach could potentially be generalized to other disease states and immunological phenotypes. A further reported finding was that TCR beta sequences accurately predicted the HLA-A and HLA-B alleles for most subjects in the first cohort. In vitro tests confirmed that a few of the cytomegalovirus-associated TCR beta chains recognize cytomegalovirus antigens. In a later analysis, HLA-associated TCR beta chains showed more clonal expansion and lower generation probabilities than non-associated chains that were equally common. The classifier was reported to diagnose cytomegalovirus status with high specificity and sensitivity in both the original and validation cohorts. Broadly in line with IMGT annotations, most TCR beta V segments showed up in productive rearrangements about 87% or about 30% of the time in an earlier analysis of approximately 640 of the donors. Most TCR sequences were seen in very few donors, while some public TCRs were found in many individuals. Some IMGT-functional V segments, including TRBV6-2 and TRBV6-3, could not be distinguished by the 87-base-pair reads and were therefore excluded. Linkage disequilibrium might explain the correlated functional status among segregating V segments, but an unknown experimental factor could not be excluded. Several of the top co-occurrence clusters appeared to be linked to parvovirus B19, influenza, CMV and Epstein-Barr virus, according to a later analysis. In a later genetic analysis, fewer N-insertions in productive TCRs were reported among donors in an Asian-associated ancestry cluster than the roughly 640-donor mean. In a later analysis, the rate of TCR association differed among HLA loci, with DRB1 alleles having the most associated TCRs and HLA-C alleles having the fewest. Because HLA typing was missing for some donors at each locus, association tests included only the typed subset. A later genetic analysis associated a missense DCLRE1C variant with V-gene and J-gene trimming of TCR beta chains, and an independent cohort replicated the association. The only immune exposure information available for the cohort was CMV serostatus. Because counts were too low, approximately 18 rarely observed V segments, including chromosome 9 orphons, were excluded from the earlier analysis of several hundred of the donors. The presence/absence analyses assumed that sequencing depth was roughly uniform across donors, and that assumption may not be true. A later analysis associated 15,000 to 20,000 TCR beta sequences with specific HLA alleles at a false discovery rate of 0.05. The study listed around 160 TCR beta chains as associated with cytomegalovirus. A cluster of highly shared sequence variants was judged likely to represent a technical artifact of the sequencing pipeline. When HLA alleles, especially DR and DQ, strongly co-occurred, attributing TCR associations to individual alleles was difficult.

The cohort was made up of roughly 670 healthy bone marrow donors. At the time of sampling, all cohort members were nominally healthy, though unrecorded immune exposures were likely present. The donor tested CMV seropositive, placing the donor among the 289 seropositive members of the cohort. Every donor gave a peripheral blood sample, and the peripheral blood mononuclear cells from that sample were used for TCR beta sequencing. Genomic DNA extraction from the blood cell samples was performed with the Qiagen DNeasy Blood Extraction Kit. Sequenced input: PBMCs. The receptor's source is a woman in her 40s in good health and CMV-seropositive. The rearranged chain carries TRBV9 and TRBJ2-1, with 9 central nucleotides matching TRBD2. The bases are TGTGCCAGCAGCGAATTGTACCAGGCGGGAGGGCCGGTGGCTAAGTTCTTC. It codes for CASSELYQAGGPVAKFF.